These 10 T cell receptor beta chains were sequenced from one sample in a study of cytomegalovirus exposure and HLA in healthy donors. 60 Vbeta and 13 Jbeta primers were used in PCR. Produced via immunoSEQ multiplex PCR; TCRdb's table is partial and in-frame only. The sample yields more than 75,000 clones, 79% seen once. The specimen was PBMCs. Receptors originate from a woman in her 40s in good health and CMV-seronegative.

The chain carries TRBV6-5 and TRBJ2-1, with unresolved D. Trimming pared 0 bases from V and 12 bases from J, leaving 6 bases between. CDR1 is MNHEY and CDR2 is SVGAGI in the germline V gene. This CDR3 has 11 amino acids. CDR3 in amino acids: CASSYSRRQFF. The CDR3 coding sequence is TGTGCCAGCAGTTACTCTAGGAGGCAGTTCTTC.

This clone was detected a few times. In DNA, the CDR3 is TGTGCCAGCAGCTCGGGGGGTGGGCCCCGAGACACAGATACGCAGTATTTT. This sequence encodes CASSSGGGPRDTDTQYF. The J gene is TRBJ2-3, the V gene TRBV5-4, with 7 bases that match TRBD2. The CDR3 sequence is 17 residues long. V was pared by 3 bases and J by 2 bases, with 12 bases of the junction left unmatched. Germline CDR1 reads SGHNT; CDR2 reads YYREEE (reference sequence).

V and J are TRBV7-9 and TRBJ2-5; D unresolved. CDR1 is SEHNR, CDR2 FQNEAQ, per germline (reference sequence). The V end was cut by 1 base, the J end by 2 bases, with 5 bases between. The CDR3 extends over 13 amino acids. The CDR3 DNA reads as TGTGCCAGCAGCTTAGGGCTTCAAGAGACCCAGTACTTC. Residues: CASSLGLQETQYF. Complete variable domain (other parts from reference TRBV7-9 and TRBJ2-5): DTGVSQNPRHKITKRGQNVTFRCDPISEHNRLYWYRQTLGQGPEFLTYFQNEAQLEKSRLLSDRFSAERPKGSFSTLEIQRTEQGDSAMYLCASSLGLQETQYFGPGTRLLVL.

The chain links TRBV7-8 to TRBJ1-1; the D is unclear. The germline gives CDR1 SGHVS, CDR2 FQNEAQ. The CDR3 loop spans 15 amino acids. Trimming cost V 1 base and J 1 base, with 10 bases left between them. CDR3 DNA sequence: TGTGCCAGCAGCTTAGGGATGACAACGAACACTGAAGCTTTCTTT. Protein sequence: CASSLGMTTNTEAFF.

V and J are TRBV6-5 and TRBJ1-1, with a tentative D call TRBD1 (5 bases). The CDR3 contains 14 residues. CDR1 is MNHEY, CDR2 SVGAGI, per germline. Deletions cut 6 bases from V and 0 bases from J, with 11 bases between. CDR3 DNA: TGTGCCAGCAGGCGGACAAGCGTGAACACTGAAGCTTTCTTT. Protein: CASRRTSVNTEAFF.

This rearrangement joins TRBV18 to TRBJ2-1; 10 bases map to TRBD2. CDR1 KGHSH and CDR2 LQKENI come from the germline V gene. The length of the CDR3 is 16 residues. The trim removed 3 bases at V and 3 bases at J, leaving 5 bases unmatched. The CDR3 DNA reads as TGTGCCAGCTCACCTCCTGGACTAGCGGACTACAATGAGCAGTTCTTC. As protein: CASSPPGLADYNEQFF.

The chain carries TRBV25-1 and TRBJ1-6; tentative D call: TRBD1 (5 bases). The V and J ends lost 4 bases and 5 bases respectively, with 9 bases between them. CDR1 is MGHDK, CDR2 SYGVNS, per germline. This CDR3 has 14 residues. This chain's CDR3 is CASSVGGHNSPLHF. Written as DNA, the CDR3 is TGTGCCAGCAGTGTCGGGGGTCATAATTCACCCCTCCACTTT.

The chain links TRBV10-2 to TRBJ1-1; D perhaps matches TRBD1 (6 bases). Germline CDR1 is WSHSY and CDR2 is SAAADI. Trimming took 3 bases from V and 1 from J, leaving 15 bases between them. The CDR3 runs 16 residues. CDR3 loop: CASSDRGATQNTEAFF. The CDR3 bases are TGCGCCAGCAGTGACAGGGGCGCTACACAGAACACTGAAGCTTTCTTT.

This clone showed up just once. V is TRBV7-9 and J is TRBJ1-3; TRBD1 matches at 8 bases. The ends lost 8 bases at V and 8 bases at J; junction bases unmatched: 11. The CDR3 loop spans 14 amino acids. Germline CDR1 is SEHNR and CDR2 is FQNEAQ (reference sequence). Here the CDR3 DNA reads TGTGCCAGCGCCCCCGACAGGGGTAGTTACACCATATATTTT. Translation gives CASAPDRGSYTIYF.

V gene TRBV5-1 combines with J gene TRBJ2-7; 15 bases map to TRBD2. The V and J ends lost 4 bases and 2 bases, in that order; junction bases with no gene match: 4. The CDR3 length is 16 residues. Looked up from germline, CDR1 is SGHRS and CDR2 is YFSETQ. The CDR3 reads CASSPGLAGGAYEQYF. The CDR3 DNA reads TGCGCCAGCAGCCCAGGACTAGCGGGGGGGGCCTACGAGCAGTACTTC.